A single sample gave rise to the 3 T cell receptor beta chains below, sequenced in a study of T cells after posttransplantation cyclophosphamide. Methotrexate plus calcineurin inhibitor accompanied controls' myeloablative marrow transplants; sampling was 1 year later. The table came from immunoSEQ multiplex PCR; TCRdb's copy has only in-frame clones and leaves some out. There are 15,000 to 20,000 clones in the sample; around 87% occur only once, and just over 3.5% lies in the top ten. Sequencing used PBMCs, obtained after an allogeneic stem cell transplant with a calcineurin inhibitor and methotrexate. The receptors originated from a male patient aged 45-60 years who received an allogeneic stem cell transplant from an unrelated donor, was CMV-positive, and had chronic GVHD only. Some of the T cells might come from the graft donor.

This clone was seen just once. CDR3: CASSLVGALGGRGTEAFF. CDR3 nucleotide sequence: TGCGCCAGCAGCTTGGTAGGGGCCCTGGGGGGTAGGGGCACTGAAGCTTTCTTT. This chain connects TRBV5-1 to TRBJ1-1; tentative D call: TRBD1 (5 bases). Deletions cut 0 bases from V and 4 bases from J, with 22 bases between. Germline V gene sequence: CDR1 SGHRS, CDR2 YFSETQ. CDR3 size: 18 residues.

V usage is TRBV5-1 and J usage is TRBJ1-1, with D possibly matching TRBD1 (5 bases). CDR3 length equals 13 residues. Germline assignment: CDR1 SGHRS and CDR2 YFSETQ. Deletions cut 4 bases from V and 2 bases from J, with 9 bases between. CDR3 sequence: CASSRTRNTEAFF. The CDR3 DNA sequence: TGCGCCAGCAGCCGGACACGAAACACTGAAGCTTTCTTT.

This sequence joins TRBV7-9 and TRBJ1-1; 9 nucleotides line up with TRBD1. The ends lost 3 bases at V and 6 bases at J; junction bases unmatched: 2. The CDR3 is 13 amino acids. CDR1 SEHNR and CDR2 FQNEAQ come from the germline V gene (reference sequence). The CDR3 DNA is TGTGCCAGCAGCTTCGGGACAGGGCCTGAAGCTTTCTTT. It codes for CASSFGTGPEAFF.